The 16 T cell receptor beta chains in this list originate from one sample, sequenced in a study of T cell responses to AZD1222 COVID-19 vaccine. Libraries were prepared by immunoSEQ multiplex PCR; TCRdb keeps only in-frame clonotypes and omits some of them. The sample contains 100,000 to 150,000 clones, over 75% of which appear only once. This material consisted of peripheral blood, taken on day 0 of AZD1222 vaccination. These receptors originate from an adult in good health.

V and J are TRBV10-3 and TRBJ1-2, with TRBD1 identical over 7 bases. Germline V CDR1 and CDR2: ENHRY, SYGVKD. CDR3 size: 14 residues. After removal of 7 bases from V and 1 base from J, the junction contained 6 bases not matched to a gene. CDR3 in DNA: TGTGCCATCACGGAGGGACAGAATAACTATGGCTACACCTTC. Translated, it gives CAITEGQNNYGYTF.

The chain is built from TRBV6-5 and TRBJ1-2; possibly TRBD1 for D (5 bases). Germline V gene lookup returns CDR1 MNHEY and CDR2 SVGAGI. CDR3 length: 15 residues. Trimming left V 0 bases short and J 8 bases short, with 16 bases between. In nucleotides, the CDR3 is TGTGCCAGCAGTTACTCTGCGGCGGGAGGGGAAGGCTACACCTTC. This encodes CASSYSAAGGEGYTF.

The genes are TRBV7-2 and TRBJ2-3, with no clear D. With 0 bases removed from V and 6 bases from J, the gap between germline ends came to 7 bases. Germline V gene data show CDR1 as SGHTA and CDR2 as FQGNSA. The CDR3 contains 13 residues. The CDR3: CASSLALKDTQYF. CDR3 in DNA: TGTGCCAGCAGCTTAGCTTTAAAGGATACGCAGTATTTT.

The rearrangement joins TRBV19 to TRBJ1-4; 8 nucleotides match TRBD1. CDR1 and CDR2 from the germline V gene are LNHDA and SQIVND (reference sequence). This CDR3 comprises 16 residues. V dropped 6 bases and J dropped 3; count of bases not matched to a gene: 9. This CDR3 reads CASRSGDRGSNEKLFF. CDR3 sequence (DNA): TGTGCCAGTAGATCCGGCGACAGGGGTTCTAATGAAAAACTGTTTTTT.

The CDR3 reads CASSEASLEETQYF. The CDR3 region has the DNA TGCGCCAGCAGTGAAGCCTCCTTGGAAGAGACCCAGTACTTC. V usage is TRBV10-2 and J usage is TRBJ2-5; D not resolved. Germline V gene sequence: CDR1 WSHSY, CDR2 SAAADI. Trimming pared 3 bases from V and 3 bases from J, leaving 11 bases between. The CDR3 length is 14 residues.

This chain uses TRBV7-2 with TRBJ2-2; D gene ambiguous. Germline lookup yields CDR1 SGHTA and CDR2 FQGNSA. This CDR3 has 13 amino acids. V lost 8 bases and J lost 2, with 9 bases in between. CDR3 DNA sequence: TGTGCCAGCCCCCCAGCCAACACCGGGGAGCTGTTTTTT. The encoded protein is CASPPANTGELFF.

This clone was detected once. The chain employs TRBV18 and TRBJ1-4, with D perhaps matching TRBD1 (5 bases). V was clipped by 3 bases and J by 7 bases, with 12 bases between them. The CDR3 sequence is 14 residues long. CDR1 KGHSH and CDR2 LQKENI come from the germline V gene. The CDR3 loop is CASSPGTGGEKLFF. In DNA form, the CDR3 reads TGTGCCAGCTCACCCGGGACCGGAGGTGAAAAACTGTTTTTT.

This clone appeared a single time. This rearrangement joins TRBV7-2 to TRBJ1-5, with D tentatively TRBD1 (5 bases). Trimming cost V 2 bases and J 2 bases, with 13 bases left between them. CDR3 length: 16 residues. Germline CDR1 and CDR2: SGHTA and FQGNSA. The DNA of the CDR3 is TGTGCCAGCAGCTTACAGGGATTAGGGCGCAATCAGCCCCAGCATTTT. Its protein is CASSLQGLGRNQPQHF.

This clone has a single count. The chain has TRBV4-1 and TRBJ2-7, with 8 bases aligning to TRBD1. Trimming took 8 bases from V and 3 from J; bases not matched to a gene: 6. Per germline, CDR1 MGHRA and CDR2 YSYEKL. The CDR3 covers 13 residues. The CDR3 is CASGLDRGYEQYF. In nucleotides, the CDR3 is TGCGCCAGCGGTCTAGACAGGGGCTACGAGCAGTACTTC.

V usage is TRBV18 and J usage is TRBJ2-7; D might be TRBD1 or TRBD2, each matching 5 bases. The germline V and J ends were trimmed by 2 bases and 4 bases, with 18 bases remaining between them. The CDR3 is made up of 16 amino acids. Germline loops: CDR1 KGHSH, CDR2 LQKENI. CDR3 nucleotides: TGTGCCAGCTCACCATCTCTCGGGGCAAGGGTTTACGAGCAGTACTTC. This encodes CASSPSLGARVYEQYF.

The rearrangement uses TRBV10-2 and TRBJ2-1, with TRBD2 matching 8 bases. The CDR3 runs 15 residues. Germline CDR1 reads WSHSY; CDR2 reads SAAADI. V lost 6 bases and J lost 4; bases outside the gene matches: 8. CDR3 residues: CASSVLSGDYNEQFF. In DNA, the CDR3 is TGCGCCAGCAGCGTGCTTAGCGGGGATTACAATGAGCAGTTCTTC.

The chain combines TRBV7-9 with TRBJ1-1, with 7 bases fitting TRBD1. Germline trimming cut 1 base from V and 5 bases from J; bases unmatched to any gene: 7. Per the germline V gene, CDR1 is SEHNR and CDR2 is FQNEAQ (reference sequence). The CDR3 runs 15 residues. The CDR3 reads CASSLVIGGDTEAFF. The CDR3 nucleotides read TGTGCCAGCAGCTTAGTGATAGGGGGCGATACTGAAGCTTTCTTT.

The V gene is TRBV5-1, the J gene TRBJ1-1; D may be TRBD1 (5 bases). Trimming removed 2 bases at V and 1 base at J, with 12 bases between. The CDR3 sequence is 15 residues long. Per germline, CDR1 SGHRS and CDR2 YFSETQ. The CDR3 nucleotides are TGCGCCAGCAGCTTTGTTACGGGGACGAACACTGAAGCTTTCTTT. It is translated as CASSFVTGTNTEAFF.

This rearrangement joins TRBV20-1 to TRBJ1-5, with D uncertain. CDR1 and CDR2 from the germline V gene are DFQATT and SNEGSKA (reference sequence). The CDR3 has 15 amino acids. V was cut by 3 bases and J by 0 bases, with 12 bases left in between. The CDR3 bases are TGCAGTGCTAGTTTGGGAGCCTATAGCAATCAGCCCCAGCATTTT. Encoded protein: CSASLGAYSNQPQHF.

V and J are TRBV30 and TRBJ2-3; 11 bases align to TRBD2. V lost 2 bases to trimming and J lost 7 bases; unmatched junction nucleotides: 5. Germline V gene sequence: CDR1 GTSNPN, CDR2 SVGIG (reference sequence). This CDR3 is built from 14 residues. CDR3 sequence reads: CAWSYSGGVNTQYF. The CDR3 DNA is TGTGCCTGGAGTTATAGCGGGGGGGTAAATACGCAGTATTTT.

The chain uses TRBV12-3 or TRBV12-4 and TRBJ2-1; no clear D. The CDR3 is 12 residues long. The V and J ends lost 4 bases and 7 bases respectively, with 8 bases between them. The CDR3 DNA reads as TGTGCCAGCAGTTACCCGAATAATGAGCAGTTCTTC. Its translation is CASSYPNNEQFF.